This T cell receptor (beta chain) comes out of a study of CD8 T cells in Susac syndrome. This clonotype appeared a few times. When the RNA was reverse transcribed, random hexamers were used with an input of roughly 0.5 to 1 ug. With immunoSEQ multiplex PCR, TCR beta CDR3 was amplified across 54 Vbeta and 13 Jbeta. MiXCR, run by TCRdb on the immunoSEQ multiplex PCR reads, gives a single entry per CDR3 protein. The sample consists of 300,000 or so distinct CDR3 sequences, roughly 94% of them appearing once. The receptor comes from a human donor with multiple sclerosis. The sequenced material came from CD4+ T cells from PBMCs.

CDR3 bases: TGTGCCAGCAGTTCCCAGGGCCAACTCTACGAGCAGTACTTC. Protein sequence: CASSSQGQLYEQYF. The gene calls are TRBV6-2 or TRBV6-3 and TRBJ2-7; the D gene is possibly TRBD1 (5 bases). The CDR3 consists of 14 residues. Germline-derived CDR1 and CDR2 are MNHEY and SVGEGT. Trimming pared 4 bases from V and 3 bases from J, leaving 13 bases between.